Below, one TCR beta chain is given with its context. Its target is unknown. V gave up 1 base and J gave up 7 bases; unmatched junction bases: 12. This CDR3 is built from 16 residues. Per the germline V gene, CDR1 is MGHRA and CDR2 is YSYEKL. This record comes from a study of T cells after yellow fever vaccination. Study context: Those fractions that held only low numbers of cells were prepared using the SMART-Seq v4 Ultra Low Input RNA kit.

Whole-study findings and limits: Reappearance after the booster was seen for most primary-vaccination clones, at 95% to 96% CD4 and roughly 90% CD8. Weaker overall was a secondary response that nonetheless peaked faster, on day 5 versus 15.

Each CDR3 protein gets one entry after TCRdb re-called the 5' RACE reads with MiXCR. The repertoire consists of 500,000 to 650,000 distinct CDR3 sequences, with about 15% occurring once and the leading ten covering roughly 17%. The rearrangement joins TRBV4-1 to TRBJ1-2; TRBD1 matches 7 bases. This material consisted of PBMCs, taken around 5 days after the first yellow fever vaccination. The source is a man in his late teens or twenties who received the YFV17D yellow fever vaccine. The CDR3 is CASSQATGTDDSGYTF. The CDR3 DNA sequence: TGCGCCAGCAGCCAAGCTACAGGGACAGATGATTCTGGCTACACCTTC.